A single sample is the source of the 23 T cell receptor beta chains below, sequenced in a study of T cell responses to AZD1222 COVID-19 vaccine. Measured with immunoSEQ multiplex PCR; TCRdb has only the in-frame clones, and not every one. The sample carries 90,000 to 150,000 clones, 87% recorded once. This material consisted of peripheral blood, taken on day 0 of AZD1222 vaccination. The source of these receptors is an adult in good health.

The chain employs TRBV7-2 and TRBJ1-6; no definite D call. From germline, CDR1 is SGHTA and CDR2 FQGNSA. CDR3 length: 12 amino acids. V lost 5 bases and J lost 3, with 2 bases in between. The DNA of the CDR3 is TGTGCCAGCAGCGTCTATAATTCACCCCTCCACTTT. Its protein product is CASSVYNSPLHF.

The chain is built from TRBV11-3 and TRBJ1-1; D gene ambiguous. The V and J ends lost 1 base and 5 bases respectively, with 8 bases between them. The CDR3 totals 13 residues. Germline V CDR1 and CDR2: SGHNT, YENEEA. The CDR3 bases are TGTGCCAGCAGCTTAGTTTCGGAAACTGAAGCTTTCTTT. Translated, it gives CASSLVSETEAFF.

The rearrangement joins TRBV15 to TRBJ2-3; 10 bases map to TRBD2. The CDR3 has 17 amino acids. Germline V lookup: CDR1 LNHNV, CDR2 YYDKDF (reference sequence). Trimming cost V 2 bases and J 4 bases; bases outside gene matches: 9. The CDR3 sequence: CATSRPGSGGGSDTQYF. The CDR3 nucleotides read TGTGCCACCAGCAGACCTGGGAGCGGGGGGGGGTCAGATACGCAGTATTTT. Full variable domain (remainder filled in from reference TRBV15 and TRBJ2-3): DAMVIQNPRYQVTQFGKPVTLSCSQTLNHNVMYWYQQKSSQAPKLLFHYYDKDFNNEADTPDNFQSRRPNTSFCFLDIRSPGLGDTAMYLCATSRPGSGGGSDTQYFGPGTRLTVL.

A single count supports this clone. The chain links TRBV10-2 to TRBJ2-7, with TRBD1 identical over 9 bases. The CDR3 totals 14 residues. V dropped 3 bases and J dropped 4; count of bases not matched to a gene: 4. Germline assignment: CDR1 WSHSY and CDR2 SAAADI. As DNA, the CDR3 is TGCGCCAGCAGTGATGGACAGGGGTGGTACGAGCAGTACTTC. This encodes CASSDGQGWYEQYF.

The chain joins TRBV5-6 to TRBJ1-1; D not certain. CDR1 is SGHDT, CDR2 YYEEEE, per germline. The CDR3 runs 14 residues. The V end was cut by 1 base, the J end by 1 base, with 8 bases between. The CDR3: CASSLQGRNTEAFF. The CDR3 coding sequence is TGTGCCAGCAGCTTGCAAGGCAGGAACACTGAAGCTTTCTTT.

The rearrangement joins TRBV14 to TRBJ2-7; D is undetermined. V lost 1 base and J lost 3, with 16 bases in between. The CDR3 length is 16 residues. CDR1 is SGHDN, CDR2 FVKESK, per germline. CDR3 amino acids: CASSQGSGVTDYEQYF. The CDR3 bases are TGTGCCAGCAGCCAAGGCTCTGGGGTAACGGACTACGAGCAGTACTTC. Looking up the rest from reference TRBV14 and TRBJ2-7 gives the full variable domain: EAGVTQFPSHSVIEKGQTVTLRCDPISGHDNLYWYRRVMGKEIKFLLHFVKESKQDESGMPNNRFLAERTGGTYSTLKVQPAELEDSGVYFCASSQGSGVTDYEQYFGPGTRLTVT.

The chain recombines TRBV3-1 (or the pseudogene TRBV3-2) with TRBJ2-7, with TRBD2 identical over 7 bases. The CDR3 totals 15 residues. Germline V CDR1 and CDR2: LGHDT, YNNKEL (reference sequence). The ends lost 4 bases at V and 2 bases at J; junction bases unmatched: 8. CDR3 nucleotide sequence: TGTGCCAGCAGCCTTCAGGGAGCGGGGACCTACGAGCAGTACTTC. This translates into CASSLQGAGTYEQYF.

The chain carries TRBV6-5 and TRBJ1-2, with D possibly being TRBD1 (5 bases). The CDR3 totals 16 residues. V was pared by 0 bases and J by 5 bases, with 16 bases between. Looked up from germline, CDR1 is MNHEY and CDR2 is SVGAGI. DNA of the CDR3: TGTGCCAGCAGTTACTCGGGCGGGACGTCGGGATATGGCTACACCTTC. Its protein is CASSYSGGTSGYGYTF.

The count of this clone is one. The genes are TRBV27 and TRBJ1-2, with no clear D. Germline CDR1 and CDR2: MNHEY and SMNVEV (reference sequence). Trimming cost V 3 bases and J 4 bases, with 9 bases left between them. The CDR3 has 13 residues. As DNA, the CDR3 is TGTGCCAGCAGTTTCGGGGATCTCTATGGCTACACCTTC. Its protein product is CASSFGDLYGYTF.

V is TRBV19 and J is TRBJ1-1, with a possible D match to TRBD1 (6 bases). Trimming took 3 bases from V and 2 from J, leaving 16 bases between them. Germline V CDR1 and CDR2: LNHDA, SQIVND (reference sequence). CDR3 length equals 16 residues. Here the CDR3 reads CASSIFVGGGNTEAFF. The CDR3 bases are TGTGCCAGTAGTATCTTCGTGGGCGGGGGCAACACTGAAGCTTTCTTT. The full variable domain, in which reference TRBV19 and TRBJ1-1 provide the parts outside the CDR3, is DGGITQSPKYLFRKEGQNVTLSCEQNLNHDAMYWYRQDPGQGLRLIYYSQIVNDFQKGDIAEGYSVSREKKESFPLTVTSAQKNPTAFYLCASSIFVGGGNTEAFFGQGTRLTVV.

V usage is TRBV7-9 and J usage is TRBJ1-6, with a possible D match to TRBD1 (5 bases). Per germline, CDR1 SEHNR and CDR2 FQNEAQ (reference sequence). CDR3 length: 15 residues. V lost 4 bases and J 11 bases, leaving 18 bases between the germline ends. The CDR3 sequence is CASSSNRSLRPPLHF. CDR3 in DNA: TGTGCCAGCAGCTCTAACAGGTCCCTTAGGCCACCCCTCCACTTT.

This clone was seen a single time. The chain joins TRBV5-6 to TRBJ1-2; 12 bases line up with TRBD1. Germline assignment: CDR1 SGHDT and CDR2 YYEEEE. V lost 5 bases and J lost 4; bases outside the gene matches: 6. The CDR3 has 15 residues. The CDR3 bases are TGTGCCAGCAGGAATCCGGGACAGGGGGCCTATGGCTACACCTTC. Translating it yields CASRNPGQGAYGYTF.

This clone appeared once. The rearrangement uses TRBV24-1 and TRBJ2-2; TRBD2 aligns across 15 bases. The germline V gene has CDR1 KGHDR and CDR2 SFDVKD. The ends lost 4 bases at V and 5 bases at J; junction bases unmatched: 7. The CDR3 contains 18 residues. The CDR3 spells CATSDAMGLAGGTGELFF. The CDR3 bases are TGTGCCACCAGTGACGCGATGGGACTAGCGGGGGGAACCGGGGAGCTGTTTTTT.

V is TRBV9 and J is TRBJ2-1; D remains ambiguous. Between the trimmed V and J ends, which lost 0 bases and 1 base, there was a span of 23 bases. Germline lookup yields CDR1 SGDLS and CDR2 YYNGEE. The CDR3 consists of 20 residues. The CDR3 DNA reads TGTGCCAGCAGCGTAGAATCTCAAGGGTACGGTAGCTTTTCCTACAATGAGCAGTTCTTC. This encodes CASSVESQGYGSFSYNEQFF.

This clone has a handful of counts. V and J are TRBV30 and TRBJ2-7; 7 nucleotides match TRBD1. The CDR3 totals 12 residues. Trimming cost V 8 bases and J 2 bases; bases outside gene matches: 6. Germline loops: CDR1 GTSNPN, CDR2 SVGIG (reference sequence). The CDR3 is CAVGQVTYEQYF. CDR3 sequence (DNA): TGTGCCGTCGGACAGGTAACCTACGAGCAGTACTTC.

The rearrangement joins TRBV4-3 to TRBJ1-4; no clear D gene. This CDR3 spans 16 amino acids. Between the trimmed V and J ends, which lost 3 bases and 8 bases, there was a span of 19 bases. Germline values: CDR1 LGHNA, CDR2 YSLEER. The CDR3 here is CASSQTWVEEGEKLFF. The CDR3 nucleotides read TGCGCCAGCAGCCAGACCTGGGTGGAGGAGGGAGAAAAACTGTTTTTT.

This clone was seen a handful of times. The chain is built from TRBV14 and TRBJ2-2, with D unresolved. Between the trimmed V and J ends, which lost 1 base and 5 bases, there was a span of 11 bases. This CDR3 is built from 15 residues. CDR1 and CDR2 from the germline V gene are SGHDN and FVKESK. The CDR3 loop reads CASSQGKVWTGELFF. The CDR3 DNA reads as TGTGCCAGCAGCCAAGGGAAAGTCTGGACCGGGGAGCTGTTTTTT.

V is TRBV18 and J is TRBJ2-7; unclear D gene. The CDR3 runs 13 residues. The V end lost 5 bases, the J end lost 6 bases, and 14 bases lay between the germline ends. Germline CDR1 and CDR2: KGHSH and LQKENI. CDR3 residues: CASSSPGGFEQYF. CDR3 bases: TGTGCCAGCTCATCTCCGGGCGGTTTCGAGCAGTACTTC.

The chain recombines TRBV6-5 with TRBJ2-1, with 8 bases matching TRBD2. The J segment lost 3 bases and the V segment lost 8 bases, leaving 6 bases of the junction unmatched. Germline V gives CDR1 MNHEY, CDR2 SVGAGI. The CDR3 extends over 14 amino acids. This CDR3 is CASGGGTSYNEQFF. CDR3 DNA: TGTGCCAGCGGCGGGGGGACTAGCTACAATGAGCAGTTCTTC.

The chain joins TRBV3-1 (or the pseudogene TRBV3-2) to TRBJ2-3; 7 nucleotides line up with TRBD2. Trimming at V came to 1 base and at J to 2 bases, leaving 9 bases not matched to a gene. From germline, CDR1 is LGHDT and CDR2 YNNKEL (reference sequence). The CDR3 loop spans 17 amino acids. CDR3 bases: TGTGCCAGCAGCCAAGGTTTCTCCGGGACTAACACAGATACGCAGTATTTT. This translates into CASSQGFSGTNTDTQYF.

The chain is built from TRBV6-1 and TRBJ2-2; 9 nucleotides agree with TRBD2. CDR1 and CDR2 from the germline V gene are MNHNS and SASEGT. The V gene end was trimmed by 3 bases and the J gene end by 3 bases; junction bases not matched to a gene: 8. The CDR3 contains 17 residues. CDR3 sequence reads: CASSDWPSGEHTGELFF. CDR3 DNA: TGTGCCAGCAGTGACTGGCCTAGCGGGGAGCACACCGGGGAGCTGTTTTTT.

The J gene is TRBJ2-2, the V gene TRBV27, with 9 bases that match TRBD1. This CDR3 spans 18 amino acids. Germline values: CDR1 MNHEY, CDR2 SMNVEV (reference sequence). J was trimmed by 5 bases and V by 1 base; bases with no gene match: 11. CDR3 amino acids: CASSLLGQGPLETGELFF. The CDR3 nucleotides are TGTGCCAGCAGTTTATTGGGACAGGGTCCTTTAGAGACCGGGGAGCTGTTTTTT.

The gene calls are TRBV4-1 and TRBJ2-2; D gene unclear. CDR1 and CDR2 (germline): MGHRA, YSYEKL. Trimming shortened V by 7 bases and J by 8 bases, and 17 bases separated the two germline ends. The CDR3 has 14 residues. Written as DNA, the CDR3 is TGCGCCAGCAAGAGAAGGACGGTCGAAGGGGAGCTGTTTTTT. It translates to CASKRRTVEGELFF.